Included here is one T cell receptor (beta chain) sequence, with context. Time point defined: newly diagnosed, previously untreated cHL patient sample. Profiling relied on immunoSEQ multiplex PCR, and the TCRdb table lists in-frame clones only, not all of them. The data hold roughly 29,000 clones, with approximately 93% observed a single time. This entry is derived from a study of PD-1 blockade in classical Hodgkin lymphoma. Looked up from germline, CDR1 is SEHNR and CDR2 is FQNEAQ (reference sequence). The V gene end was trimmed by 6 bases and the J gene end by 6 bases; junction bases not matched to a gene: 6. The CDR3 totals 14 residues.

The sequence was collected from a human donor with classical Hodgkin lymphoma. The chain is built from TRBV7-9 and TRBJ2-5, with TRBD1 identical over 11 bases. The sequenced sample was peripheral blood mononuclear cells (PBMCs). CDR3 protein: CASSFGQGAKTQYF. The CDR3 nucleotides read TGTGCCAGCAGTTTCGGACAGGGGGCAAAGACCCAGTACTTC.